This entry describes one T cell receptor (beta chain). Its antigen is unidentified. These data belong to a study of T cells after posttransplantation cyclophosphamide. V shed 9 bases and J shed 6 bases, with 15 bases lying between them. CDR3 length: 13 amino acids. From germline, CDR1 is MNHNS and CDR2 SASEGT. TCRdb keeps only in-frame clones here, not all; method: immunoSEQ multiplex PCR. The sample contains roughly 11,000 clones, about 93% of which appear only once. A marrow graft followed busulfan-fludarabine conditioning, with cyclophosphamide on days +3 and +4. General study points: After PTCy, TRB diversity resembled that of CNI/methotrexate controls.

The chain couples TRBV6-1 to TRBJ2-1, with D perhaps TRBD1 (5 bases). This clonotype originated in a female patient under 45 who received an allogeneic stem cell transplant from an unrelated donor, was CMV-positive, and had no GVHD. The T cells may partly be graft donor cells. Material: PBMCs, obtained after allogeneic stem cell transplant with posttransplant cyclophosphamide. The DNA of the CDR3 is TGTGCCAGATTGGGGCAGACCCCCAATGAGCAGTTCTTC. Its protein is CARLGQTPNEQFF.